These 28 T cell receptor beta chains were sequenced from one sample in a study of T cell responses to AZD1222 COVID-19 vaccine. Generated by immunoSEQ multiplex PCR, the TCRdb table keeps only in-frame clones and is missing some. The sample shows roughly 150,000 clones, 80% to 90% of them seen only once. The starting material was peripheral blood, obtained on day 0 of AZD1222 vaccination. These receptors originate from an adult in good health.

The J gene is TRBJ2-5, the V gene TRBV7-2; D remains ambiguous. V dropped 2 bases and J dropped 7 bases, with 11 bases sitting between them. This CDR3 has 13 residues. CDR1 is SGHTA and CDR2 is FQGNSA in the germline V gene. CDR3 coding DNA: TGTGCCAGCAGCTTAATATACGTCGGGACCCAGTACTTC. As protein: CASSLIYVGTQYF.

The J gene is TRBJ2-7, the V gene TRBV13, with D tentatively TRBD1 (5 bases). In germline, CDR1 is PRHDT, CDR2 FYEKMQ (reference sequence). V was trimmed by 4 bases and J by 3 bases, leaving 10 bases between them. This CDR3 has 13 residues. CDR3 nucleotide sequence: TGTGCCAGCAGCTCCCTAGGGGTCTACGAGCAGTACTTC. Translated, it gives CASSSLGVYEQYF.

J is TRBJ2-7 and V is TRBV30; TRBD1 matches 11 bases. The germline CDR1 and CDR2 sequences are GTSNPN and SVGIG (reference sequence). The CDR3 contains 13 residues. J was trimmed by 6 bases and V by 3 bases; bases with no gene match: 4. The CDR3 loop is CAWRWGTGGEQYF. The CDR3 coding sequence is TGTGCCTGGAGATGGGGGACAGGGGGCGAGCAGTACTTC.

This clone was found a few times. V gene TRBV7-9 combines with J gene TRBJ1-4; possibly TRBD1 for D (5 bases). The CDR3 contains 15 residues. Looked up from germline, CDR1 is SEHNR and CDR2 is FQNEAQ (reference sequence). V was clipped by 5 bases and J by 8 bases, with 18 bases between them. This chain's CDR3 is CASSVPGRAEEKLFF. In nucleotides, the CDR3 is TGTGCCAGCAGCGTTCCAGGGAGAGCAGAGGAAAAACTGTTTTTT.

The chain employs TRBV5-4 and TRBJ2-7, with D possibly TRBD1 on 5 matching bases. The CDR3 is 15 amino acids. Trimming took off 4 bases at V and 6 bases at J, with 20 bases between the two ends. Germline lookup yields CDR1 SGHNT and CDR2 YYREEE (reference sequence). In DNA form, the CDR3 reads TGTGCCAGCAGCGATGACGGACGCCAGGGTCCCGAGCAGTACTTC. Residues: CASSDDGRQGPEQYF.

V usage is TRBV2 and J usage is TRBJ1-6; D gene unclear. The CDR3 has 13 residues. V dropped 6 bases and J dropped 9 bases, with 12 bases sitting between them. Per germline, CDR1 SNHLY and CDR2 FYNNEI. The CDR3 reads CASRGAPGSPLHF. In nucleotides, the CDR3 is TGTGCCAGCAGGGGAGCCCCGGGTTCACCCCTCCACTTT.

The chain has TRBV9 and TRBJ2-7; TRBD1 might be the D (5 bases). Deletions cut 4 bases from V and 3 bases from J, with 11 bases between. Per germline, CDR1 SGDLS and CDR2 YYNGEE. This CDR3 is built from 13 residues. CDR3 DNA sequence: TGTGCCAGCAGCCCCCCTCAGGGCTACGAGCAGTACTTC. Translated, it gives CASSPPQGYEQYF. The entire variable domain, with the rest obtained from reference TRBV9 and TRBJ2-7, is as follows: DSGVTQTPKHLITATGQRVTLRCSPRSGDLSVYWYQQSLDQGLQFLIQYYNGEERAKGNILERFSAQQFPDLHSELNLSSLELGDSALYFCASSPPQGYEQYFGPGTRLTVT.

V usage is TRBV5-1 and J usage is TRBJ2-1; D unclear. The V and J ends lost 0 bases and 4 bases respectively, with 5 bases between them. CDR3 length: 13 residues. Germline V CDR1 and CDR2: SGHRS, YFSETQ. The DNA for the CDR3 is TGCGCCAGCAGCTTGGGACAATACAATGAGCAGTTCTTC. Translation gives CASSLGQYNEQFF.

This chain joins TRBV18 and TRBJ2-3; the match to TRBD1 covers 8 bases. This CDR3 contains 17 residues. CDR1 is KGHSH, CDR2 LQKENI, per germline. The V segment lost 5 bases and the J segment 0 bases; nucleotides outside the gene matches: 10. The CDR3 nucleotides are TGTGCCAGCTCAACGGGGACAGGACCAGCTAGCACAGATACGCAGTATTTT. Protein: CASSTGTGPASTDTQYF.

The CDR3 DNA sequence: TGTGCCAGCTCGTCAGGACCCTACTCTGGAAACACCATATATTTT. This sequence encodes CASSSGPYSGNTIYF. The chain links TRBV28 to TRBJ1-3; D remains unclear. Between the trimmed V and J ends, which lost 8 bases and 0 bases, there was a span of 14 bases. The CDR3 length is 15 residues. Per germline, CDR1 MDHEN and CDR2 SYDVKM.

The chain joins TRBV7-8 to TRBJ2-5, with D possibly being TRBD2 (6 bases). V lost 3 bases, J lost 4 bases, and 15 bases lay in between. CDR1 SGHVS and CDR2 FQNEAQ come from the germline V gene. This CDR3 is 15 amino acids long. The CDR3 nucleotides read TGTGCCAGCAGCTTGGGCGGGACTCCCATAGAGACCCAGTACTTC. Its translation is CASSLGGTPIETQYF.

This clone has a single count. The chain links TRBV5-1 to TRBJ1-6, with a possible D match to TRBD1 (6 bases). CDR3 length: 14 residues. Trimming shortened V by 4 bases and J by 5 bases, and 10 bases separated the two germline ends. The germline gives CDR1 SGHRS, CDR2 YFSETQ. CDR3 DNA: TGCGCCAGCAGCGAACAGGGACATAATTCACCCCTCCACTTT. This codes for CASSEQGHNSPLHF.

J is TRBJ1-1 and V is TRBV30; D remains ambiguous. CDR3 size: 13 residues. Between the trimmed V and J ends, which lost 0 bases and 3 bases, there was a span of 8 bases. Germline CDR1 reads GTSNPN; CDR2 reads SVGIG (reference sequence). The CDR3 DNA follows: TGTGCCTGGAGTGTAGATTGGTACACTGAAGCTTTCTTT. Protein product: CAWSVDWYTEAFF.

The gene calls are TRBV30 and TRBJ1-1; the D is unclear. The CDR3 contains 13 residues. The germline V gene encodes CDR1 GTSNPN and CDR2 SVGIG (reference sequence). Deletions cut 0 bases from V and 4 bases from J, with 9 bases between. The DNA of the CDR3 is TGTGCCTGGAGTGTACAGTCTCCCACTGAAGCTTTCTTT. This gives the protein CAWSVQSPTEAFF.

This sequence joins TRBV6-4 and TRBJ1-1, with D uncertain. V was pared by 7 bases and J by 3 bases, with 9 bases between. Per the germline V gene, CDR1 is MRHNA and CDR2 is SNTAGT. This CDR3 region has 12 residues. The DNA of the CDR3 is TGTGCCAGCATCCAAGGGTACACTGAAGCTTTCTTT. It translates to CASIQGYTEAFF.

J is TRBJ2-1 and V is TRBV24-1; 8 nucleotides agree with TRBD2. CDR1 and CDR2 from the germline V gene are KGHDR and SFDVKD. There are 16 residues in the CDR3. V gave up 1 base and J gave up 0 bases; unmatched junction bases: 1. CDR3 sequence: CATSDLAGASYNEQFF. The CDR3 region has the DNA TGTGCCACCAGTGATTTAGCGGGGGCCTCCTACAATGAGCAGTTCTTC.

The chain is built from TRBV6-5 and TRBJ2-2, with 11 bases aligning to TRBD2. The germline V gene encodes CDR1 MNHEY and CDR2 SVGAGI. There are 16 residues in the CDR3. The V gene end was trimmed by 2 bases and the J gene end by 4 bases; junction bases not matched to a gene: 3. CDR3: CASSYLSGRATGELFF. The CDR3 region has the DNA TGTGCCAGCAGTTACCTTAGCGGGAGGGCCACCGGGGAGCTGTTTTTT.

The chain employs TRBV2 and TRBJ2-1; 10 bases are a match to TRBD2. CDR3 length: 17 amino acids. Per the germline V gene, CDR1 is SNHLY and CDR2 is FYNNEI. With V trimmed by 4 bases and J by 6 bases, 12 bases remained unmatched. As DNA, the CDR3 is TGTGCCAGCAGTGTTCTCCTCCTAGCGGGAGTGGGCAATGAGCAGTTCTTC. The encoded protein is CASSVLLLAGVGNEQFF.

The chain joins TRBV5-6 to TRBJ2-2; D ambiguous. With 0 bases removed from V and 7 bases from J, the gap between germline ends came to 10 bases. The V gene's germline CDR1 is SGHDT and CDR2 YYEEEE. This CDR3 contains 14 residues. The CDR3 nucleotides are TGTGCCAGCAGCTTGGAGGAACGCTTCGGGGAGCTGTTTTTT. Translation: CASSLEERFGELFF.

The chain is built from TRBV18 and TRBJ1-1, with D unresolved. The CDR3 covers 14 residues. CDR1 is KGHSH and CDR2 is LQKENI in the germline V gene. V dropped 2 bases and J dropped 5 bases, with 12 bases sitting between them. CDR3 DNA sequence: TGTGCCAGCTCACCAATTCAGCAGATAACTGAAGCTTTCTTT. It translates to CASSPIQQITEAFF.

DNA of the CDR3: TGTGCCAGCTCACCGATGCCGGGACAGGGCTCCTACGAGCAGTACTTC. It specifies CASSPMPGQGSYEQYF. The chain links TRBV18 to TRBJ2-7; 9 bases map to TRBD1. This CDR3 region has 16 residues. CDR1 is KGHSH, CDR2 LQKENI, per germline. After removal of 3 bases from V and 0 bases from J, the junction contained 6 bases not matched to a gene.

The rearrangement links TRBV30 to TRBJ1-2, with D possibly TRBD1 on 6 matching bases. The CDR3 contains 14 residues. V lost 0 bases, J lost 8 bases, and 16 bases lay in between. Germline CDR1 is GTSNPN and CDR2 is SVGIG (reference sequence). This CDR3 is CAWSVGQGLGGYTF. CDR3 sequence (DNA): TGTGCCTGGAGTGTAGGGCAGGGGTTGGGGGGCTACACCTTC.

The genes are TRBV2 and TRBJ2-7; TRBD2 might be the D (6 bases). Germline values: CDR1 SNHLY, CDR2 FYNNEI. This CDR3 has 13 residues. V lost 8 bases and J lost 2, with 13 bases in between. CDR3 loop: CASRGLRTYEQYF. The DNA for the CDR3 is TGTGCCAGCCGGGGACTTCGCACCTACGAGCAGTACTTC.

The chain combines TRBV6-5 with TRBJ2-1; unclear D gene. Germline V gives CDR1 MNHEY, CDR2 SVGAGI. V was trimmed by 5 bases and J by 0 bases, leaving 8 bases between them. This CDR3 has 14 residues. In DNA form, the CDR3 reads TGTGCCAGCAGTAGGGAAAGCTCCTACAATGAGCAGTTCTTC. Its translation: CASSRESSYNEQFF.

The chain couples TRBV6-1 to TRBJ2-7; 9 bases fit TRBD2. V lost 0 bases, J lost 3 bases, and 9 bases stayed unmatched. CDR3 length: 17 residues. Germline V gene sequence: CDR1 MNHNS, CDR2 SASEGT. The CDR3 region has the DNA TGTGCCAGCAGTGAAGCCTTTGGGCTAGCGGGAAACTACGAGCAGTACTTC. Its protein product is CASSEAFGLAGNYEQYF.

The CDR3 coding sequence is TGTGCCAGCAGCCCAGTGGGACTAGCGGGGTTGGGGGCCCAAGAGACCCAGTACTTC. Protein sequence: CASSPVGLAGLGAQETQYF. The chain carries TRBV4-2 and TRBJ2-5, with 13 nucleotides matching TRBD2. CDR3 length: 19 amino acids. Germline lookup yields CDR1 LGHNA and CDR2 YNFKEQ. J gave up 1 base and V 4 bases, and 12 bases lay outside the gene matches.

This chain joins TRBV29-1 and TRBJ2-7, with D uncertain. Per the germline V gene, CDR1 is SQVTM and CDR2 is ANQGSEA. The CDR3 runs 11 residues. V was shortened by 5 bases and J by 4 bases, with 9 bases between the two germline ends. Written as DNA, the CDR3 is TGCAGCGTTTTGCAGCCTTACGAGCAGTACTTC. Protein: CSVLQPYEQYF.

The chain couples TRBV12-3 or TRBV12-4 to TRBJ1-3, with no clear D. This CDR3 spans 13 amino acids. The V end was cut by 6 bases, the J end by 0 bases, with 6 bases between. The CDR3 sequence is CASSPISGNTIYF. The CDR3 bases are TGTGCCAGCAGCCCAATCTCTGGAAACACCATATATTTT.